This record covers a single T cell receptor (beta chain). Its antigen remains undetermined. Base qualities are not recorded, but no much larger clone differs from it by a single base. The data were taken from a study of T-cell memory formation after mild COVID-19 (dated by TCRdb to the early 2020s). About the full investigation: TCR sequence clusters from the two donors were found to be largely donor specific. T-cell clones expanding and contracting after mild COVID-19 in a couple of donors were tracked by longitudinal TCRalpha and TCRbeta repertoire sequencing. Two young, previously healthy adult volunteers, one female and one male, were included in the cohort. Points the paper makes about the study in general: Some responding clones were detected in pre-infection memory, suggesting pre-existing cross-reactive memory T cells joined the SARS-CoV-2 response. Clones contracting from day 15 to 85 had balanced CD4/CD8 phenotypes, while a second wave expanding from day 15 to 37 was biased towards CD4+. SARS-CoV-2 specificity of the second-wave clones peaking on day 37 was not confirmed. Only two mild cases were covered in the study, and larger cohorts including severe cases with pre-infection samples were considered necessary. Contracting CD4+ clones were located mainly in the CM and EM memory subsets, whereas CD8+ clones were found to be enriched in EMRA.

PBMCs were isolated by Ficoll-Paque density gradient centrifugation. The instrument was an Illumina NovaSeq 6000. cDNA libraries for TCRalpha and TCRbeta were prepared by 5'RACE using constant-segment primers, with sample barcodes and unique molecular identifiers added. Trizol reagent was used to extract RNA from every sample. Libraries were amplified in two PCR steps, with a second sample barcode and Illumina TruSeq adapters added in the second step. The libraries were sequenced on an Illumina NovaSeq using 2 x 150 bp paired-end reads. As for the original processing: With migec v1.2.7, reads were demultiplexed and then collapsed into UMI-guided consensus sequences. Using mixcr v2.1.11, UMI consensuses were aligned to TRA and TRB V and J templates and then assembled into clonotypes. Clonotypes were classified as expanded or contracted when called significant by both edgeR and NoisET, with noise models trained on biological replicates. For edgeR calls, the thresholds were a false discovery rate-adjusted p below 0.01 and a log2 fold-change of 1. As an exploratory analysis of dynamics, max-normalized trajectories of the 1000 most abundant clonotypes were examined with PCA combined with hierarchical clustering. Separately sequenced CD4+ and CD8+ repertoires were used to assign a CD4 or CD8 phenotype to each responding clone. Clones were called with MiXCR by TCRdb after fastp trimmed the public reads at Q25, and only in-frame beta chains were retained. Identical CDR3 proteins give one entry, which carries the most common genes and DNA. The V and J calls shown here were made by TCRdb, not taken from the authors' results. The table for this sample lists under 300,000 distinct CDR3 sequences; approximately 7.6% of them were counted only once. About 20% of the sample is in the top ten clones.

The germline V gene sets CDR1 to MDHEN and CDR2 to SYDVKM. V was cut back by 6 bases and J by 7 bases, leaving a gap of 9 bases between them. The CDR3 runs 11 residues from the cysteine to the phenylalanine. Only CDR3 DNA remains: 33 bases, in frame from the first base. This TCR derives from a man younger than 35 who had mild COVID-19 (a few samples of this study predate the infection). The sample titles of this study are shuffled in the database, so cell type and time point are left out; the donor was told from shared clones. Sequencing was done on a sample of PBMCs or a T cell subset sorted from them (not recorded which). The sequence links TRBV28 to TRBJ1-2, with the D gene uncertain. The nucleotides read TGTGCCAGCAGGACGGAGGGTGGCTACACCTTC. Its amino acids are CASRTEGGYTF.